This T cell receptor (beta chain) was obtained from a study of blood T cell repertoires in COVID-19. The repertoire was sequenced with immunoSEQ multiplex PCR; TCRdb's copy has only in-frame clones and lacks some. This sample has over 130,000 clones, with 70% to 90% found just once. The CDR3 runs to 12 residues. CDR1 is SQVTM, CDR2 ANQGSEA, per germline. Trimming took 6 bases from V and 0 from J, leaving 9 bases between them. V and J are TRBV29-1 and TRBJ2-7; weak D call: TRBD2 (5 bases). The clonotype originates from a human donor in a cohort sampled during active COVID-19. Sequencing was performed on peripheral blood. The CDR3 nucleotides are TGCAGCGTGCGACGGGGCTCCTACGAGCAGTACTTC. It specifies CSVRRGSYEQYF.